This T cell receptor (beta chain) was recovered during a study of blood T cell repertoires in COVID-19. Study context: The cDNA or gDNA used as material had been derived from T cells, B-cell-depleted T cells, or PBMCs.

The data were produced by immunoSEQ multiplex PCR, yet TCRdb's version contains in-frame clones alone and is incomplete. The sample yields 150,000 or so clones, approximately 80% seen once. The CDR3 extends over 16 amino acids. Germline CDR1 reads SGHRS; CDR2 reads YFSETQ. V shed 4 bases, J shed 1 base, and the junction held 6 bases outside the gene matches. This clonotype was obtained from a man aged 45-65 years who had recovered from COVID-19. The chain joins TRBV5-1 to TRBJ2-1, with 9 bases that match TRBD1. Sequencing input: PBMCs or T cells enriched from blood (not recorded which). Written as DNA, the CDR3 is TGCGCCAGCAGCCAAATCGGGACAGGGTCCTACAATGAGCAGTTCTTC. Translation: CASSQIGTGSYNEQFF.